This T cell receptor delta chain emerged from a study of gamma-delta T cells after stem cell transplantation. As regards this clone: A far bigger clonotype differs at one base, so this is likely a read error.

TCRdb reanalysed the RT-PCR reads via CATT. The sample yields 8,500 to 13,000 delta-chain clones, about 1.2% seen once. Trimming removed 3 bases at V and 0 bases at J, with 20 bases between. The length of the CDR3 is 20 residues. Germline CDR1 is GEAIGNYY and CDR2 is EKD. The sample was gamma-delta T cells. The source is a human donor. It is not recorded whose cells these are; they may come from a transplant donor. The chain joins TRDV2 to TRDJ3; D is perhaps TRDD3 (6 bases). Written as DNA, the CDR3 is TGTGCCTGTGACCCAATCACCGGGGGAGATAGCTCCTGGGACACCCGACAGATGTTTTTC. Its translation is CACDPITGGDSSWDTRQMFF.